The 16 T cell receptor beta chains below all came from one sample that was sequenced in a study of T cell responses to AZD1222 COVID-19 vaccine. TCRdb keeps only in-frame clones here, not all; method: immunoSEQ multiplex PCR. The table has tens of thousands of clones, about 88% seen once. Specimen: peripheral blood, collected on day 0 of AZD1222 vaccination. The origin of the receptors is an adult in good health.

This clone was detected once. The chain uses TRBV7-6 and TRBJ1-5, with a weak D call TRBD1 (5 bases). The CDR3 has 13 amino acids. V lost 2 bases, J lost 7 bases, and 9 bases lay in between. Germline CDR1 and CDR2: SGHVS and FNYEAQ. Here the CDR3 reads CASSLQQGQPQHF. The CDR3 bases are TGTGCCAGCAGCTTACAGCAGGGACAGCCCCAGCATTTT.

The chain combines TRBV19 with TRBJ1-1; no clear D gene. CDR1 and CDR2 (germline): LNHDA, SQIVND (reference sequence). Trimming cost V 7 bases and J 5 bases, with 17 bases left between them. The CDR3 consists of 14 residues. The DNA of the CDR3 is TGTGCCAGTACTCATCCGGTCCTCAGGACTGAAGCTTTCTTT. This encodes CASTHPVLRTEAFF.

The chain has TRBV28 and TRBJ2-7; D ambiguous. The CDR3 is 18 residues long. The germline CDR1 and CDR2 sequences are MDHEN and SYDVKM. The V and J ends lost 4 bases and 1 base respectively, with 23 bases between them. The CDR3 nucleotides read TGTGCCAGCAGTTCCGCCTCCCTGGCCTTGGGTTATTCCTACGAGCAGTACTTC. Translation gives CASSSASLALGYSYEQYF.

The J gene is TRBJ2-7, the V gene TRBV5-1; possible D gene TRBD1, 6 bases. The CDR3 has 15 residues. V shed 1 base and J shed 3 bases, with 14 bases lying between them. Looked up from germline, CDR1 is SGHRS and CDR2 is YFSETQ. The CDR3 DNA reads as TGCGCCAGCAGCTTGTCAGGGGTGGGCCTCTACGAGCAGTACTTC. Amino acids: CASSLSGVGLYEQYF. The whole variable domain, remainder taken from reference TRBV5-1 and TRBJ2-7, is KAGVTQTPRYLIKTRGQQVTLSCSPISGHRSVSWYQQTPGQGLQFLFEYFSETQRNKGNFPGRFSGRQFSNSRSEMNVSTLELGDSALYLCASSLSGVGLYEQYFGPGTRLTVT.

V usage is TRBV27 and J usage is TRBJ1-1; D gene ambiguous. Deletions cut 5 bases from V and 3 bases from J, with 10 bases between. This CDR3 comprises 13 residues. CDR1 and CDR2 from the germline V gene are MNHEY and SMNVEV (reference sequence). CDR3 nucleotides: TGTGCCAGCAGTCTTGACACCTACACTGAAGCTTTCTTT. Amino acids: CASSLDTYTEAFF.

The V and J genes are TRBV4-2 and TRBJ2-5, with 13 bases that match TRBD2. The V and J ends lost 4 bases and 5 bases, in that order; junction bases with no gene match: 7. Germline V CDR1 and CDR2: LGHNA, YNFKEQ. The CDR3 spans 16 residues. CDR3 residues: CASSRGTSGERETQYF. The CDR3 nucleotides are TGTGCCAGCAGCCGCGGGACTAGCGGGGAGCGGGAGACCCAGTACTTC.

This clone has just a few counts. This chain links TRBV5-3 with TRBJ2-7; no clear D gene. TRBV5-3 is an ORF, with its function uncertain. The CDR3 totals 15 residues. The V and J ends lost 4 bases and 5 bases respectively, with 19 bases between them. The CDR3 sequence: CARSTPDCLYNEQYF. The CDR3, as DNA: TGTGCCAGAAGCACCCCCGACTGCCTGTATAACGAGCAGTACTTC.

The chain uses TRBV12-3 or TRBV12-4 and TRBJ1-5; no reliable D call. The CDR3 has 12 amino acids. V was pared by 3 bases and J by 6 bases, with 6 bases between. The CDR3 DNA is TGTGCCAGCAGTTTGTCAAGTCAGCCCCAGCATTTT. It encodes CASSLSSQPQHF.

The CDR3 sequence is CASSPSDRGSRGYTF. In DNA form, the CDR3 reads TGTGCCAGCAGCCCCTCGGACAGGGGGTCCCGTGGCTACACCTTC. V and J are TRBV7-8 and TRBJ1-2, with 10 nucleotides matching TRBD1. The germline CDR1 and CDR2 sequences are SGHVS and FQNEAQ. The junction had 10 bases not matched to a gene; V was cut back by 5 bases and J by 7 bases. This CDR3 region has 15 residues.

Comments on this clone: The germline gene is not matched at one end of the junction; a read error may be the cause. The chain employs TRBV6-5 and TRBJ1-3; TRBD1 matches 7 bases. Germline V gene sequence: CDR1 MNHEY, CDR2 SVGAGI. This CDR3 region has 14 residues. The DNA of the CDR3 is TGTGCCGGCAGCCCGACAGGGACTGGAAACACCATATATTTT. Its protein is CAGSPTGTGNTIYF.

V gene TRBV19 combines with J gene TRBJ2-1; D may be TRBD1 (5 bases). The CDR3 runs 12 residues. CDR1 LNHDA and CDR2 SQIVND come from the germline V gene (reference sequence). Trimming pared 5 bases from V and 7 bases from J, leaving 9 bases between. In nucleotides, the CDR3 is TGTGCCAGTAGTCAGGGTGGTAATGAGCAGTTCTTC. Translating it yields CASSQGGNEQFF.

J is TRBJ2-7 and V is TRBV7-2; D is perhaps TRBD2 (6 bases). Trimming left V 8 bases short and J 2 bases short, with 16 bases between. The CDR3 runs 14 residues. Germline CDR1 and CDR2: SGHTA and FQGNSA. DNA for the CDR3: TGTGCCAGCCAATCCGGGGGACCCACCTACGAGCAGTACTTC. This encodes CASQSGGPTYEQYF. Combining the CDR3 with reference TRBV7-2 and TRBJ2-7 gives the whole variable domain GAGVSQSPSNKVTEKGKDVELRCDPISGHTALYWYRQSLGQGLEFLIYFQGNSAPDKSGLPSDRFSAERTGGSVSTLTIQRTQQEDSAVYLCASQSGGPTYEQYFGPGTRLTVT.

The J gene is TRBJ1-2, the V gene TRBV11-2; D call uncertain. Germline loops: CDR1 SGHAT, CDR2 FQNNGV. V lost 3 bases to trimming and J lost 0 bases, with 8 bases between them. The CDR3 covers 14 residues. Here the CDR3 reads CASSFDGANYGYTF. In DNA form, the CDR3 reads TGTGCCAGCAGCTTCGACGGCGCTAACTATGGCTACACCTTC.

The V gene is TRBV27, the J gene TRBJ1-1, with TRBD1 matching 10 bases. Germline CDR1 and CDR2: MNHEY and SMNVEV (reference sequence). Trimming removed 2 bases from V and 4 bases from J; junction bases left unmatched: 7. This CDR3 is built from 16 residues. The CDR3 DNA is TGTGCCAGCAGTTTAGCCGGACAGGGGGTTTCCACTGAAGCTTTCTTT. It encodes CASSLAGQGVSTEAFF.

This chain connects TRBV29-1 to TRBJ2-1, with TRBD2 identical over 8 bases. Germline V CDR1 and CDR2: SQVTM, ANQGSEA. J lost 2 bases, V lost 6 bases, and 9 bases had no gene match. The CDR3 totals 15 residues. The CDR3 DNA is TGCAGCGTGACCCGGGGGGGAGGTGCCTACAATGAGCAGTTCTTC. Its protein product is CSVTRGGGAYNEQFF.

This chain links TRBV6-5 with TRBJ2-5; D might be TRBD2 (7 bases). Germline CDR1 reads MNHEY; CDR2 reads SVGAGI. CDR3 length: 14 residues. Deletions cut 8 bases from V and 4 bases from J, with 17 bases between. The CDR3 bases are TGTGCCAGCGTCGTCGCGGGGGCACGAGAGACCCAGTACTTC. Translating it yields CASVVAGARETQYF.